These 30 T cell receptor beta chains originate from one sample sequenced in a study of blood T cell repertoires in COVID-19. The table came from immunoSEQ multiplex PCR; TCRdb's copy has only in-frame clones and leaves some out. This table has 100,000 to 150,000 clones, about 83% appearing once. Sequencing was carried out using peripheral blood. All receptors derive from an elderly man with active or convalescent COVID-19.

This sequence joins TRBV10-3 and TRBJ1-2; no definite D call. CDR1 is ENHRY, CDR2 SYGVKD, per germline. Trimming cost V 7 bases and J 5 bases, with 11 bases left between them. This CDR3 contains 12 residues. CDR3 sequence reads: CAIKGDRYGYTF. The CDR3 coding sequence is TGTGCCATCAAAGGAGACCGTTATGGCTACACCTTC.

The CDR3, as DNA: TGTGCCACCAGCAGCGGACAGCCAGGAAACACCATATATTTT. This gives the protein CATSSGQPGNTIYF. J is TRBJ1-3 and V is TRBV15; D may be TRBD1 (6 bases). V was clipped by 3 bases and J by 4 bases, with 10 bases between them. CDR1 LNHNV and CDR2 YYDKDF come from the germline V gene (reference sequence). This CDR3 region has 14 residues.

The chain is built from TRBV19 and TRBJ2-2; D remains unclear. The germline gives CDR1 LNHDA, CDR2 SQIVND (reference sequence). The CDR3 spans 13 residues. V was trimmed by 9 bases and J by 0 bases, leaving 8 bases between them. For the CDR3, the DNA is TGTGCCAGAATCGCTACGAACACCGGGGAGCTGTTTTTT. This encodes CARIATNTGELFF.

The chain employs TRBV5-4 and TRBJ2-1, with D uncertain. The germline CDR1 and CDR2 sequences are SGHNT and YYREEE (reference sequence). This CDR3 contains 12 residues. V was shortened by 0 bases and J by 9 bases, with 7 bases between the two germline ends. The CDR3 region is CASSLGPSEQFF. In DNA form, the CDR3 reads TGTGCCAGCAGCTTGGGCCCTAGTGAGCAGTTCTTC.

Only a few counts were recorded for this clone. The chain links TRBV13 to TRBJ2-2; 8 bases match TRBD2. The length of the CDR3 is 16 residues. Germline CDR1 reads PRHDT; CDR2 reads FYEKMQ (reference sequence). J gave up 1 base and V 5 bases, and 6 bases lay outside the gene matches. The CDR3 sequence: CASSPAGAQNTGELFF. CDR3 DNA sequence: TGTGCCAGCAGCCCAGCGGGGGCTCAGAACACCGGGGAGCTGTTTTTT.

Details on this clone: The same CDR3 can be traced to other DNA sequences in this sample. V and J are TRBV18 and TRBJ1-1; 9 bases agree with TRBD1. The CDR3 totals 13 residues. V trimming: 0 bases; J trimming: 8 bases; junction bases outside the gene matches: 1. CDR1 and CDR2 from the germline V gene are KGHSH and LQKENI. The CDR3 DNA sequence: TGTGCCAGCTCACCACCGGGACAGGGAGAAGCTTTCTTT. Encoded protein: CASSPPGQGEAFF.

This clone came up a few times. The CDR3: CASSEYQGNYGYTF. Written as DNA, the CDR3 is TGTGCCAGCAGCGAATACCAGGGAAACTATGGCTACACCTTC. The gene calls are TRBV7-2 and TRBJ1-2; D is perhaps TRBD1 (5 bases). CDR3 size: 14 residues. V was cut by 5 bases and J by 2 bases, with 12 bases left in between. The V gene's germline CDR1 is SGHTA and CDR2 FQGNSA. Variable domain in full (rest from reference TRBV7-2 and TRBJ1-2): GAGVSQSPSNKVTEKGKDVELRCDPISGHTALYWYRQSLGQGLEFLIYFQGNSAPDKSGLPSDRFSAERTGGSVSTLTIQRTQQEDSAVYLCASSEYQGNYGYTFGSGTRLTVV.

The chain carries TRBV11-3 and TRBJ2-3, with 7 bases that match TRBD1. Germline assignment: CDR1 SGHNT and CDR2 YENEEA. V trimming: 7 bases; J trimming: 6 bases; junction bases outside the gene matches: 7. The CDR3 has 13 residues. CDR3 coding DNA: TGTGCCAGCACCTCAGACAGGGCTGATACGCAGTATTTT. This sequence encodes CASTSDRADTQYF.

The V gene is TRBV7-2, the J gene TRBJ2-3; 9 nucleotides agree with TRBD2. This CDR3 is built from 18 residues. Germline CDR1 and CDR2: SGHTA and FQGNSA. Trimming at V came to 4 bases and at J to 0 bases, leaving 11 bases not matched to a gene. For the CDR3, the DNA is TGTGCCAGCAGCTACCTAGCGGGGATTGGGTATAGCACAGATACGCAGTATTTT. Encoded protein: CASSYLAGIGYSTDTQYF.

This chain links TRBV18 with TRBJ2-7; 11 bases match TRBD2. The V segment lost 2 bases and the J segment 0 bases; nucleotides outside the gene matches: 3. CDR3 size: 16 residues. Germline assignment: CDR1 KGHSH and CDR2 LQKENI. Written as DNA, the CDR3 is TGTGCCAGCTCACCAGAGACTAGCGGGGCCTCCTACGAGCAGTACTTC. It translates to CASSPETSGASYEQYF.

The chain couples TRBV7-2 to TRBJ2-7; 8 bases fit TRBD1. This CDR3 comprises 16 residues. J was trimmed by 2 bases and V by 2 bases; bases with no gene match: 8. Germline loops: CDR1 SGHTA, CDR2 FQGNSA. The CDR3: CASSLRGQALTYEQYF. The CDR3, as DNA: TGTGCCAGCAGCTTAAGGGGACAGGCATTAACCTACGAGCAGTACTTC. Full variable domain (outside the CDR3, taken from reference TRBV7-2 and TRBJ2-7): GAGVSQSPSNKVTEKGKDVELRCDPISGHTALYWYRQSLGQGLEFLIYFQGNSAPDKSGLPSDRFSAERTGGSVSTLTIQRTQQEDSAVYLCASSLRGQALTYEQYFGPGTRLTVT.

The V call is TRBV19, the J call TRBJ1-5, with 9 bases fitting TRBD1. This CDR3 is built from 14 residues. Germline CDR1 reads LNHDA; CDR2 reads SQIVND (reference sequence). Germline trimming cut 2 bases from V and 7 bases from J; bases unmatched to any gene: 3. In DNA, the CDR3 is TGTGCCAGTAGTATACGACAGGGGGACCAGCCCCAGCATTTT. Translated: CASSIRQGDQPQHF.

The chain couples TRBV12-5 to TRBJ1-5; D might be TRBD1 (6 bases). The CDR3 extends over 14 amino acids. Germline V lookup: CDR1 LGHNT, CDR2 FRNRAP. Trimming removed 2 bases from V and 6 bases from J, with 11 bases in between. The CDR3 loop reads CASGLSGGGQPQHF. As DNA, the CDR3 is TGTGCTAGTGGTTTGAGCGGGGGCGGTCAGCCCCAGCATTTT.

This sequence joins TRBV10-3 and TRBJ1-5; D unresolved. Germline lookup yields CDR1 ENHRY and CDR2 SYGVKD. With 2 bases removed from V and 0 bases from J, the gap between germline ends came to 8 bases. CDR3 size: 15 residues. CDR3 DNA: TGTGCCATCAGTGAGACTTCCAATAGCAATCAGCCCCAGCATTTT. Translating gives CAISETSNSNQPQHF.

This chain uses TRBV12-5 with TRBJ1-2; possibly TRBD1 for D (5 bases). Trimming removed 6 bases from V and 2 bases from J, with 10 bases in between. This CDR3 has 13 amino acids. Germline V CDR1 and CDR2: LGHNT, FRNRAP. For the CDR3, the DNA is TGTGCTAGTGGACCCTCAGGGAACTATGGCTACACCTTC. Protein product: CASGPSGNYGYTF.

The chain combines TRBV18 with TRBJ1-2, with TRBD1 matching 7 bases. This CDR3 is built from 16 residues. V lost 5 bases to trimming and J lost 2 bases; unmatched junction nucleotides: 11. CDR1 and CDR2 (germline): KGHSH, LQKENI. In nucleotides, the CDR3 is TGTGCCAGCTCATCTTCCCAGGGGGACTTCAACTATGGCTACACCTTC. Translated: CASSSSQGDFNYGYTF.

This chain joins TRBV7-2 and TRBJ2-3; tentatively, D is TRBD2 (6 bases). Germline CDR1 reads SGHTA; CDR2 reads FQGNSA. The CDR3 runs 18 residues. V was shortened by 4 bases and J by 4 bases, with 24 bases between the two germline ends. DNA for the CDR3: TGTGCCAGCAGCTCGCGGGGCTCGGGGGTCGGCGGTCCAGATACGCAGTATTTT. This translates into CASSSRGSGVGGPDTQYF.

The chain carries TRBV29-1 and TRBJ1-2; TRBD1 agrees at 9 bases. Trimming cost V 4 bases and J 6 bases; bases outside gene matches: 9. The CDR3 consists of 14 residues. Germline lookup yields CDR1 SQVTM and CDR2 ANQGSEA. The CDR3 region is CSVGGGQGPNGYTF. CDR3 sequence (DNA): TGCAGCGTTGGGGGAGGACAGGGGCCCAATGGCTACACCTTC.

This chain links TRBV7-3 with TRBJ1-1, with a possible D match to TRBD1 (5 bases). The CDR3 length is 13 residues. Germline CDR1 SGHTA, CDR2 FQGTGA. Trimming left V 1 base short and J 3 bases short, with 6 bases between. The CDR3 DNA follows: TGTGCCAGCAGCTTAATCAGGGACACTGAAGCTTTCTTT. Protein product: CASSLIRDTEAFF.

This sequence joins TRBV19 and TRBJ2-2, with D perhaps matching TRBD1 (6 bases). The CDR3 totals 14 residues. Germline V lookup: CDR1 LNHDA, CDR2 SQIVND (reference sequence). Trimming shortened V by 7 bases and J by 4 bases, and 13 bases separated the two germline ends. The DNA of the CDR3 is TGTGCCAGTAATTACAGGGCCGGCACCGGGGAGCTGTTTTTT. It codes for CASNYRAGTGELFF.

The chain is built from TRBV5-8 and TRBJ2-7; D possibly corresponds to TRBD1 (6 bases). The CDR3 extends over 15 amino acids. V was shortened by 1 base and J by 3 bases, with 14 bases between the two germline ends. Germline values: CDR1 SGHTS, CDR2 YDEGEE. The chain's CDR3 is CASSLWSGGHYEQYF. The CDR3 coding sequence is TGTGCCAGCAGCTTGTGGTCTGGGGGCCACTACGAGCAGTACTTC.

The genes are TRBV6-2 or TRBV6-3 and TRBJ1-6; D unresolved. This CDR3 is 13 amino acids long. Per the germline V gene, CDR1 is MNHEY and CDR2 is SVGEGT. V lost 2 bases and J 16 bases, leaving 15 bases between the germline ends. CDR3 loop: CASSYPAGTSLHF. CDR3 nucleotides: TGTGCCAGCAGTTACCCCGCAGGCACCTCACTCCACTTT.

The chain carries TRBV10-3 and TRBJ1-2; no firm D call. CDR3 length: 13 residues. Trimming shortened V by 2 bases and J by 5 bases, and 9 bases separated the two germline ends. CDR1 is ENHRY, CDR2 SYGVKD, per germline. CDR3 protein: CAISEGDPYGYTF. The CDR3 DNA follows: TGTGCCATCAGTGAGGGAGATCCTTATGGCTACACCTTC.

V usage is TRBV7-2 and J usage is TRBJ1-2; D possibly corresponds to TRBD1 (6 bases). CDR1 is SGHTA, CDR2 FQGNSA, per germline. Trimming took 2 bases from V and 7 from J, leaving 11 bases between them. This CDR3 has 13 residues. The CDR3 region has the DNA TGTGCCAGCAGCTTACAGGGGCCTGGTGGCTACACCTTC. This encodes CASSLQGPGGYTF.

V usage is TRBV2 and J usage is TRBJ2-5, with D possibly being TRBD2 (6 bases). V was pared by 3 bases and J by 4 bases, with 15 bases between. CDR3 size: 15 residues. The germline V gene encodes CDR1 SNHLY and CDR2 FYNNEI. CDR3 coding DNA: TGTGCCAGCAGTGATAGTTTGGGGGGAGCAGAGACCCAGTACTTC. Its protein product is CASSDSLGGAETQYF.

The genes are TRBV28 and TRBJ1-5; D unresolved. The CDR3 is made up of 12 amino acids. CDR1 and CDR2 from the germline V gene are MDHEN and SYDVKM. Trimming took 8 bases from V and 12 from J, leaving 17 bases between them. In DNA, the CDR3 is TGTGCCAGCCTTGGGGAGACAAGCCTCCAGCATTTT. Amino acid sequence: CASLGETSLQHF. The entire variable domain, with the rest obtained from reference TRBV28 and TRBJ1-5, is as follows: DVKVTQSSRYLVKRTGEKVFLECVQDMDHENMFWYRQDPGLGLRLIYFSYDVKMKEKGDIPEGYSVSREKKERFSLILESASTNQTSMYLCASLGETSLQHFGDGTRLSIL.

The chain joins TRBV20-1 to TRBJ2-7; 8 bases align to TRBD1. Germline-derived CDR1 and CDR2 are DFQATT and SNEGSKA (reference sequence). This CDR3 has 12 residues. J was trimmed by 3 bases and V by 3 bases; bases with no gene match: 1. CDR3 sequence reads: CSASGTGYEQYF. For the CDR3, the DNA is TGCAGTGCTAGTGGGACAGGCTACGAGCAGTACTTC.

The rearrangement joins TRBV18 to TRBJ1-2, with 7 positions matching TRBD1. The V gene end was trimmed by 5 bases and the J gene end by 10 bases; junction bases not matched to a gene: 10. The germline CDR1 and CDR2 sequences are KGHSH and LQKENI. The CDR3 is 13 amino acids. CDR3 DNA: TGTGCCAGCTCATCCTCCGGGACAGTTAACTACACCTTC. Translating gives CASSSSGTVNYTF.

This clone has only one observation. The chain combines TRBV7-9 with TRBJ2-7; the match to TRBD2 covers 12 bases. J gave up 3 bases and V 5 bases, and 8 bases lay outside the gene matches. The CDR3 runs to 16 residues. Germline assignment: CDR1 SEHNR and CDR2 FQNEAQ (reference sequence). CDR3 sequence: CASSHPLTSGGYEQYF. For the CDR3, the DNA is TGTGCCAGCAGCCACCCGCTGACTAGCGGGGGCTACGAGCAGTACTTC.

The gene calls are TRBV7-2 and TRBJ1-2, with 7 bases aligning to TRBD1. The trim removed 5 bases at V and 4 bases at J, leaving 10 bases unmatched. The CDR3 totals 15 residues. Germline V gives CDR1 SGHTA, CDR2 FQGNSA. The CDR3 sequence is CASSQGHRGTYGYTF. As DNA, the CDR3 is TGTGCCAGCAGCCAAGGACACAGGGGCACCTATGGCTACACCTTC.